Below, one T cell receptor (beta chain) is given with its context. The antigen is unknown. Isolated RNA was reverse transcribed in full, so expressed TCRB transcripts were sequenced. Generated by immunoSEQ multiplex PCR, the TCRdb table keeps only in-frame clones and is missing some. This table has 250,000 to 350,000 clones, 12% to 15% appearing once. These data originate in a study of beta chain features in type 1 diabetes. Regarding the study as a whole: Shorter templates may be favored by PCR, equally so in patients and controls.

The germline CDR1 and CDR2 sequences are GTSNPN and SVGIG (reference sequence). The length of the CDR3 is 12 residues. V was trimmed by 8 bases and J by 5 bases, leaving 15 bases between them. The single heparinised draw taken from each donor contained around 120 mL of blood on average. Sorted populations all had greater than 95% purity. The chain links TRBV30 to TRBJ1-1; maybe TRBD1 (6 bases). This TCR was sampled from a man younger than 40 in good health. The sequencing input was central memory CD4+ T cells from blood. CDR3 residues: CAGEGGKTEAFF. CDR3 bases: TGTGCCGGGGAAGGGGGGAAGACTGAAGCTTTCTTT. Drawing the rest from reference TRBV30 and TRBJ1-1, the complete variable domain is SQTIHQWPATLVQPVGSPLSLECTVEGTSNPNLYWYRQAAGRGLQLLFYSVGIGQISSEVPQNLSASRPQDRQFILSSKKLLLSDSGFYLCAGEGGKTEAFFGQGTRLTVV.